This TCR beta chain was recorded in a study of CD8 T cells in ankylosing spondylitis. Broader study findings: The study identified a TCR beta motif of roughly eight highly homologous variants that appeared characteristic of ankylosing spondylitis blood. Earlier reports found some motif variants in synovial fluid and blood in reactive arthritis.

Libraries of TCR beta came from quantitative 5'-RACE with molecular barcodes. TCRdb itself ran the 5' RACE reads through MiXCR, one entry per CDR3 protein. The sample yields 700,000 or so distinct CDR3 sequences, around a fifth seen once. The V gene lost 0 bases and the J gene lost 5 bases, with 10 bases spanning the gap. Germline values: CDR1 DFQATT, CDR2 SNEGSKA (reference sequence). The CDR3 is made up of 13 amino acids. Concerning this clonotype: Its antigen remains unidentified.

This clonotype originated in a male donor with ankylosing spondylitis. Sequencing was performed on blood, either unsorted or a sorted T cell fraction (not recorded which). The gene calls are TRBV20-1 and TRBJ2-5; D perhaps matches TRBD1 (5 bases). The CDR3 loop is CSARDLAGETQYF. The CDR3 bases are TGCAGTGCTAGAGATTTGGCAGGGGAGACCCAGTACTTC.